The next 6 T cell receptor beta chains were all read from a single sample in a study of blood T cell repertoires in COVID-19 (dated by TCRdb to the early 2020s). Library preparation was by the immunoSEQ multiplex PCR assay. In its TCRdb copy, this immuneACCESS table keeps in-frame sequences only and misses some clones. Where compared with another copy, unresolved V genes explain less than half of these, and the others have no known cause. Counted in this sample were about 300,000 clones; 85% of them appeared once. The ten largest make up 2% to 3% of the sample. The sample comprised PBMCs or T cells enriched from blood (not recorded which). These receptors all come from a woman between 50 and 59 years old who had recovered from COVID-19.

This clone was seen only once. The identical CDR3 is also encoded by other nucleotide sequences in the sample. V usage is TRBV6-5 and J usage is TRBJ2-7; perhaps TRBD1 as D (5 bases). V lost 2 bases and J lost 2, with 7 bases in between. This CDR3 is 13 amino acids long. CDR1 is MNHEY and CDR2 is SVGAGI in the germline V gene. The CDR3 here is CASSYGRAYEQYF. In DNA form, the CDR3 reads TGTGCCAGCAGTTACGGCAGGGCCTACGAGCAGTACTTC.

The gene calls are TRBV6-5 and TRBJ1-1; a weak D match, TRBD1 (5 bases). CDR1 MNHEY and CDR2 SVGAGI come from the germline V gene. V was shortened by 6 bases and J by 1 base, with 12 bases between the two germline ends. CDR3 length: 14 residues. Here the CDR3 reads CASSAGPSNTEAFF. CDR3 nucleotides: TGTGCCAGCAGCGCGGGACCTTCGAACACTGAAGCTTTCTTT.

The rearrangement joins TRBV12-5 to TRBJ2-5; 13 bases line up with TRBD2. The germline V gene encodes CDR1 LGHNT and CDR2 FRNRAP. This CDR3 contains 17 residues. V lost 5 bases to trimming and J lost 3 bases; unmatched junction nucleotides: 9. The chain's CDR3 is CASGRLAGGHQKETQYF. The CDR3 DNA follows: TGTGCTAGTGGTCGACTAGCGGGAGGACACCAAAAAGAGACCCAGTACTTC.

This chain joins TRBV10-3 and TRBJ1-2; D perhaps matches TRBD1 (5 bases). The CDR3 runs 14 residues. V dropped 6 bases and J dropped 7 bases, with 18 bases sitting between them. Germline CDR1 is ENHRY and CDR2 is SYGVKD. CDR3 protein: CAIRSGDEVFGYTF. CDR3 bases: TGTGCCATCAGGTCGGGGGATGAGGTCTTTGGCTACACCTTC.

This clone was picked up one time. The chain joins TRBV24-1 to TRBJ2-1, with TRBD2 matching 12 bases. V was clipped by 5 bases and J by 3 bases; unmatched bases: 4. The CDR3 is 16 amino acids. Germline lookup yields CDR1 KGHDR and CDR2 SFDVKD. For the CDR3, the DNA is TGTGCCACCAGTGCCCCGGGACTAGCGGGCTACAATGAGCAGTTCTTC. It yields the protein CATSAPGLAGYNEQFF.

This clone was observed a few times. The chain couples TRBV19 to TRBJ1-2, with a possible D match to TRBD1 (5 bases). This CDR3 comprises 13 residues. With 3 bases removed from V and 8 bases from J, the gap between germline ends came to 13 bases. Germline CDR1 reads LNHDA; CDR2 reads SQIVND (reference sequence). CDR3 sequence: CASSINRSGGYTF. The CDR3 coding sequence is TGTGCCAGTAGTATCAACAGGTCTGGGGGCTACACCTTC.